These T cell receptor beta chains were read from a single sample in a study of control samples from healthy donors and cancer patients. Assay: immunoSEQ multiplex PCR; the TCRdb copy retains only in-frame clones and omits some. This table holds fewer than 200,000 clones. The material sequenced was blood. These receptors were obtained from a woman aged 25-40 years in good health. CDR3s include the opening cysteine and the closing phenylalanine or tryptophan. The D gene is left open where the match is weak.

DNA,CDR3,J,D,V
TGTGCCAGCAGCTTAAACCCCCCGTCAACTAATGAAAAACTGTTTTTT,CASSLNPPSTNEKLFF,TRBJ1-4,.,TRBV7-3
TGTGCCAGCAGCCGACCGACAGGGACTAATGAAAAACTGTTTTTT,CASSRPTGTNEKLFF,TRBJ1-4,TRBD1,TRBV5-6
TGCGCCAGCAGCCTAAGCGGATCAGGGGCCAACACTGAAGCTTTCTTT,CASSLSGSGANTEAFF,TRBJ1-1,.,TRBV4-1
TGTGCCAGCAGCCTAGGGGGGGTCTATGGCTACACCTTC,CASSLGGVYGYTF,TRBJ1-2,.,TRBV7-9
TGTGCCAGTACGACGGGTGGGCAGGCCTATCCCCTCCACTTT,CASTTGGQAYPLHF,TRBJ1-6,.,TRBV19
TGTGCCAGCAGTTTCCCAGGGAAAAGGCCCTACGAGCAGTACTTC,CASSFPGKRPYEQYF,TRBJ2-7,.,TRBV28
TGTGCCAGCAGCCCGATCGACAGTGCGAAAGCTTTCTTT,CASSPIDSAKAFF,TRBJ1-1,.,TRBV5-6
TGTGCCAGCAGCCAAGATCAAGGACAGCCCTTCTCTGGAAACACCATATATTTT,CASSQDQGQPFSGNTIYF,TRBJ1-3,.,TRBV3-1/TRBV3-2
TGTGCCAGCAGTTTCCTCGCTTGGGGCTACACCTTC,CASSFLAWGYTF,TRBJ1-2,.,TRBV28
TGCAGCGGCACCGGGACAGGCGGAGGAGCTTTCTTT,CSGTGTGGGAFF,TRBJ1-1,TRBD1,TRBV29-1
TGCGCCAGCAGCCCGGGACGGATACAGGGGGCCAGAGAGACCCAGTACTTC,CASSPGRIQGARETQYF,TRBJ2-5,TRBD1,TRBV5-1
TGTGCCAGCAGATACACAGGGGAAGGGGATGAAGCTTTCTTT,CASRYTGEGDEAFF,TRBJ1-1,TRBD1,TRBV5-4
TGTGCCAGCAAAGCCGGGGGCGGGAACACCGGGGAGCTGTTTTTT,CASKAGGGNTGELFF,TRBJ2-2,.,TRBV6-5
TGTGCCAGCAGCGCAGGGAGGTTGTTTGCCCCTCTCTACGAGCAGTACTTC,CASSAGRLFAPLYEQYF,TRBJ2-7,.,TRBV9
TGTGCCAGCAGCCCCCCGGGCACAGATACGCAGTATTTT,CASSPPGTDTQYF,TRBJ2-3,.,TRBV9
TGTGCCAGCAGTGGCCCGGGGGGTGAGCAGTTCTTC,CASSGPGGEQFF,TRBJ2-1,TRBD2,TRBV2
TGTGCCAGCGAGGGACAGGGGGCGAGTGAGCAGTACTTC,CASEGQGASEQYF,TRBJ2-7,TRBD1,TRBV7-2
TGCAGCGTTCCTGGACAGGCTTTAGGCCTCCAGCATTTT,CSVPGQALGLQHF,TRBJ1-5,TRBD1,TRBV29-1
TGTGCCAGCAGAAGATCTACAGGAGTTAGCGAAAAACTGTTTTTT,CASRRSTGVSEKLFF,TRBJ1-4,.,TRBV6-5
TGTGCCAGCAGCACACAAGCTTACACTGAAGCTTTCTTT,CASSTQAYTEAFF,TRBJ1-1,.,TRBV7-2
TGTGCCAGCAGTGAGACTACATGGGCTTTCTTT,CASSETTWAFF,TRBJ1-1,.,TRBV2
TGTGCCAGCACCTCGGCAGCGGGGGGCATCTCCTACGAGCAGTACTTC,CASTSAAGGISYEQYF,TRBJ2-7,TRBD2,TRBV28
TGTGCCAGCAGTGGCACCCGAGCGGGGGAGCAGTACTTC,CASSGTRAGEQYF,TRBJ2-7,TRBD2,TRBV2
TGTGCCAGCAGTGAACGCATCTCTGGAAACACCATATATTTT,CASSERISGNTIYF,TRBJ1-3,.,TRBV6-1
TGTGCCAGTAGTATCGATGGACCGTTTGAAGCTTTCTTT,CASSIDGPFEAFF,TRBJ1-1,.,TRBV19
TGTGCCAGCAGTCCCGATCGACAGGCCGGCGAGTACTTC,CASSPDRQAGEYF,TRBJ2-4,.,TRBV27
TGTGCCAGCAGCTTAGGGACCAAGAACACTGAAGCTTTCTTT,CASSLGTKNTEAFF,TRBJ1-1,.,TRBV7-8
TGTGCCAGCAGCTTCGTAACTAGCGCAAATGAGCAGTTCTTC,CASSFVTSANEQFF,TRBJ2-1,TRBD2,TRBV7-9
TGCGCCAGCAGCACTACAGGGAATGGGGAAAAACTGTTTTTT,CASSTTGNGEKLFF,TRBJ1-4,.,TRBV5-1
TGTGCCAGCAGCCATGGGGTTGCAGATACGCAGTATTTT,CASSHGVADTQYF,TRBJ2-3,.,TRBV7-2
TGTGCCAGCAGTACCCGGGACAGAGCAGAAAAACTGTTTTTT,CASSTRDRAEKLFF,TRBJ1-4,TRBD1,TRBV6-5
TGCGCCAGCAGCTTGGGCCCAGAGGGTAGCTATGGCTACACCTTC,CASSLGPEGSYGYTF,TRBJ1-2,.,TRBV5-1
TGTGCCAGCAGCCCTCAGCCCAGCACCGGGGAGCTGTTTTTT,CASSPQPSTGELFF,TRBJ2-2,.,TRBV7-9
TGTGCCAGCAGCCGAGAGCAGGGGATTTCCTACGAGCAGTACTTC,CASSREQGISYEQYF,TRBJ2-7,.,TRBV7-9
TGTGCCAGCAGTGAGACCGGGACAACAGTTTCACCCCTCCACTTT,CASSETGTTVSPLHF,TRBJ1-6,.,TRBV2
TGTGCCAGCTCCCATTTAACCAGGGACAGGGGGCGCGGAACTGAAGCTTTCTTT,CASSHLTRDRGRGTEAFF,TRBJ1-1,TRBD1,TRBV18
TGCGCCAGCAGCCAGCTACAGCCAACCGGGGAGCTGTTTTTT,CASSQLQPTGELFF,TRBJ2-2,.,TRBV4-1
TGCGCCAGCAGCCAAGATTGGTCCGGACAGGGAAGCTCCTATAATTCACCCCTCCACTTT,CASSQDWSGQGSSYNSPLHF,TRBJ1-6,TRBD1,TRBV4-1
TGTGCCATCAGCCCCGGGAGAGACGCGGATGGCTACACCTTC,CAISPGRDADGYTF,TRBJ1-2,.,TRBV10-3
TGTGCGGGAAGGGTTTCGGAGACCCAGTACTTC,CAGRVSETQYF,TRBJ2-5,.,TRBV7-9
TGTGCCAGCTCACCGGGGGGTTATCCAACTGAAGCTTTCTTT,CASSPGGYPTEAFF,TRBJ1-1,.,TRBV18
TGTGCCAGCAGTCCTGAGGGTTTTGGGGCCAACGTCCTGACTTTC,CASSPEGFGANVLTF,TRBJ2-6,.,TRBV2
TGTGCCAGCAGCCCCCTCCCGTACTATGGCTACACCTTC,CASSPLPYYGYTF,TRBJ1-2,.,TRBV14
TGCAGTGTCGACGGATGGCCCCAGCATTTT,CSVDGWPQHF,TRBJ1-5,.,TRBV20-1
TGTGCCAGCAGCGCTGCGGGACTCTTCTCTGGAAACACCATATATTTT,CASSAAGLFSGNTIYF,TRBJ1-3,.,TRBV7-8
TGTGCCAGCAACACCCGGGGCCCTCAGGAGGAAGCTTTCTTT,CASNTRGPQEEAFF,TRBJ1-1,.,TRBV25-1
TGTGCCAGCATGAGGGACACGAATGAAAAACTGTTTTTT,CASMRDTNEKLFF,TRBJ1-4,.,TRBV2